The 30 T cell receptor beta chains below come from one sample, sequenced in a study of response to subunit inactivated influenza vaccine. TCRdb recomputed calls from the RT-PCR reads with MiXCR, one row per CDR3 protein. The table shows about 500,000 distinct CDR3 sequences, with 16% occurring only once. Sequencing was performed on CD4+ T cells sorted from PBMCs, taken 23 to 25 months after vaccination. Source of these receptors: a man in his fifties or sixties who received an inactivated influenza vaccine.

This rearrangement joins TRBV10-3 to TRBJ2-2; D not certain. The V end lost 0 bases, the J end lost 6 bases, and 5 bases lay between the germline ends. The CDR3 loop spans 13 amino acids. Germline V gives CDR1 ENHRY, CDR2 SYGVKD. The CDR3 is CAISESGSGELFF. As DNA, the CDR3 is TGTGCCATCAGTGAGTCTGGCTCCGGGGAGCTGTTTTTT.

This clonotype was observed a handful of times. The rearrangement links TRBV5-1 to TRBJ2-1; D perhaps matches TRBD1 (6 bases). V lost 4 bases and J 10 bases, leaving 9 bases between the germline ends. The CDR3 runs 11 residues. Per the germline V gene, CDR1 is SGHRS and CDR2 is YFSETQ. The CDR3 loop is CASSPGQEQFF. Here the CDR3 DNA reads TGCGCCAGCAGCCCCGGACAGGAGCAGTTCTTC. Variable domain in full (rest from reference TRBV5-1 and TRBJ2-1): KAGVTQTPRYLIKTRGQQVTLSCSPISGHRSVSWYQQTPGQGLQFLFEYFSETQRNKGNFPGRFSGRQFSNSRSEMNVSTLELGDSALYLCASSPGQEQFFGPGTRLTVL.

This chain uses TRBV7-3 with TRBJ2-7; D is perhaps TRBD2 (6 bases). The CDR3 contains 15 residues. V gave up 2 bases and J gave up 4 bases, with 15 bases separating them. CDR1 is SGHTA and CDR2 is FQGTGA in the germline V gene. CDR3 DNA sequence: TGTGCCAGCAGCTTATTGCAGGGTGGGAGGTACGAGCAGTACTTC. Translating gives CASSLLQGGRYEQYF.

This clonotype was detected only a few times. The rearrangement links TRBV7-9 to TRBJ2-7, with D maybe TRBD1 (6 bases). The CDR3 runs 16 residues. CDR1 is SEHNR, CDR2 FQNEAQ, per germline (reference sequence). V lost 4 bases to trimming and J lost 1 base, with 17 bases between them. The DNA of the CDR3 is TGTGCCAGCAGCTCCCTTGTAACAGGGAATTCCTACGAGCAGTACTTC. Translated: CASSSLVTGNSYEQYF.

This clonotype was recorded a few times. This chain uses TRBV20-1 with TRBJ2-5, with TRBD2 matching 7 bases. Trimming took 6 bases from V and 4 from J; bases not matched to a gene: 11. Germline V CDR1 and CDR2: DFQATT, SNEGSKA (reference sequence). The CDR3 is made up of 14 amino acids. The CDR3 loop reads CSADAGGYGETQYF. In nucleotides, the CDR3 is TGCAGTGCCGACGCCGGGGGGTACGGAGAGACCCAGTACTTC.

This clonotype appeared a few times. The chain carries TRBV7-9 and TRBJ2-7; D not resolved. The CDR3 runs 13 residues. CDR1 and CDR2 from the germline V gene are SEHNR and FQNEAQ (reference sequence). The V gene lost 5 bases and the J gene lost 4 bases, with 12 bases spanning the gap. CDR3 region: CASSPPSRYEQYF. The CDR3 coding sequence is TGTGCCAGCAGCCCCCCCTCGAGATACGAGCAGTACTTC.

This clonotype was counted between two and nine times. This chain links TRBV28 with TRBJ2-1, with unresolved D. CDR3 size: 16 residues. V shed 4 bases and J shed 5 bases, with 18 bases lying between them. CDR1 MDHEN and CDR2 SYDVKM come from the germline V gene. The CDR3 bases are TGTGCCAGCAGTTCCCCCGCGTGGCGCAGTCACAATGAGCAGTTCTTC. It yields the protein CASSSPAWRSHNEQFF.

This clonotype was seen a handful of times. The chain links TRBV29-1 to TRBJ2-3; D is uncertain. In germline, CDR1 is SQVTM, CDR2 ANQGSEA. The CDR3 totals 16 residues. V lost 0 bases, J lost 7 bases, and 20 bases lay in between. The CDR3 sequence: CSVEEPGQDIRHTQYF. The CDR3 nucleotides read TGCAGCGTTGAAGAACCCGGGCAGGATATACGGCATACGCAGTATTTT.

The gene calls are TRBV7-9 and TRBJ2-5; D is possibly TRBD1 (5 bases). The length of the CDR3 is 15 residues. Between the trimmed V and J ends, which lost 2 bases and 6 bases, there was a span of 16 bases. CDR1 and CDR2 (germline): SEHNR, FQNEAQ (reference sequence). For the CDR3, the DNA is TGTGCCAGCAGCTTATCGACAAGGGGCGCGAAGACCCAGTACTTC. It is translated as CASSLSTRGAKTQYF.

The chain recombines TRBV28 with TRBJ2-7; 13 nucleotides line up with TRBD2. The germline V gene encodes CDR1 MDHEN and CDR2 SYDVKM. J lost 6 bases, V lost 2 bases, and 16 bases had no gene match. CDR3 length: 19 residues. The CDR3 nucleotides are TGTGCCAGCAGTTTAGATGTGGGGAGTGGGACTAGCGGGACCTTCGAGCAGTACTTC. This sequence encodes CASSLDVGSGTSGTFEQYF.

This clonotype was found a few times. The rearrangement links TRBV4-1 to TRBJ2-2; 7 bases are shared with TRBD1. The V and J ends lost 4 bases and 4 bases, in that order; junction bases with no gene match: 6. The length of the CDR3 is 15 residues. CDR1 is MGHRA and CDR2 is YSYEKL in the germline V gene. In DNA form, the CDR3 reads TGCGCCAGCAGCCGTCACAGGGGACCCACCGGGGAGCTGTTTTTT. It codes for CASSRHRGPTGELFF.

The chain is built from TRBV11-2 and TRBJ2-7, with D hard to call. Trimming stripped 0 bases from V and 4 bases from J, with 7 bases between. This CDR3 has 13 residues. Germline CDR1 reads SGHAT; CDR2 reads FQNNGV. The CDR3 loop is CASSLELLYEQYF. CDR3 coding DNA: TGTGCCAGCAGCTTAGAGCTCCTTTACGAGCAGTACTTC.

J is TRBJ2-1 and V is TRBV5-1, with unresolved D. The germline V gene has CDR1 SGHRS and CDR2 YFSETQ. The CDR3 covers 15 residues. V was shortened by 0 bases and J by 12 bases, with 19 bases between the two germline ends. The DNA for the CDR3 is TGCGCCAGCAGCTTGGAGGCTACAACTACAATGAGGCAGTTCTTC. This translates into CASSLEATTTMRQFF.

There are many counts of this clonotype. The chain combines TRBV20-1 with TRBJ2-7; a weak D match, TRBD2 (5 bases). Germline CDR1 is DFQATT and CDR2 is SNEGSKA (reference sequence). CDR3 length equals 15 residues. V lost 0 bases to trimming and J lost 0 bases, with 12 bases between them. The CDR3 region is CSAREGQRNSYEQYF. CDR3 nucleotide sequence: TGCAGTGCTAGAGAAGGCCAGCGGAACTCCTACGAGCAGTACTTC.

The CDR3 region has the DNA TGTGCCAGCAGTCCATCTGGACAGTCCTATGGCTACACCTTC. This translates into CASSPSGQSYGYTF. The chain recombines TRBV6-1 with TRBJ1-2, with D maybe TRBD1 (6 bases). Germline loops: CDR1 MNHNS, CDR2 SASEGT. The CDR3 covers 14 residues. The V end lost 5 bases, the J end lost 4 bases, and 14 bases lay between the germline ends.

The rearrangement uses TRBV5-1 and TRBJ2-7; TRBD1 matches at 9 bases. Trimming at V came to 3 bases and at J to 1 base, leaving 11 bases not matched to a gene. CDR1 SGHRS and CDR2 YFSETQ come from the germline V gene. The CDR3 is 17 amino acids. The CDR3 sequence: CASSYLFAGQGSYEQYF. The CDR3 DNA is TGCGCCAGCAGCTATCTGTTTGCGGGACAGGGATCCTACGAGCAGTACTTC.

This clonotype was seen a handful of times. The chain links TRBV20-1 to TRBJ2-5; D unclear. The CDR3 covers 13 residues. The germline V gene encodes CDR1 DFQATT and CDR2 SNEGSKA (reference sequence). The ends were cut back, 8 bases at V and 4 bases at J, with 17 bases in the middle. The CDR3 nucleotides read TGCAGTAAACAGACTGCGTCTCGAGAGACCCAGTACTTC. The encoded protein is CSKQTASRETQYF.

In its sample, this clonotype was seen a few times. The V gene is TRBV28, the J gene TRBJ2-3; perhaps TRBD1 as D (5 bases). Per germline, CDR1 MDHEN and CDR2 SYDVKM. This CDR3 comprises 16 residues. V lost 1 base and J lost 0, with 11 bases in between. This CDR3 reads CASSLSPGSSTDTQYF. The CDR3, as DNA: TGTGCCAGCAGTTTATCCCCAGGGTCTAGCACAGATACGCAGTATTTT.

In this sample, this clonotype turned up a few times. J is TRBJ2-3 and V is TRBV5-1; no clear D gene. The germline V gene encodes CDR1 SGHRS and CDR2 YFSETQ. CDR3 size: 14 residues. V lost 3 bases, J lost 3 bases, and 11 bases lay in between. For the CDR3, the DNA is TGCGCCAGCAGCTCGATGGGGAAAACAGATACGCAGTATTTT. It specifies CASSSMGKTDTQYF.

This clonotype was picked up many times. The chain is built from TRBV7-2 and TRBJ2-2; perhaps TRBD1 as D (5 bases). V lost 3 bases to trimming and J lost 6 bases, with 14 bases between them. The CDR3 covers 15 residues. Germline V lookup: CDR1 SGHTA, CDR2 FQGNSA. The CDR3 DNA reads TGTGCCAGCAGCTTGGGGCTTTTTTTAGCCGGGGAGCTGTTTTTT. Translated: CASSLGLFLAGELFF.

This clonotype came up a few times. CDR3 DNA sequence: TGTGCCAGCAGCCTGGGGGGACAACGTAATGAAAAACTGTTTTTT. This encodes CASSLGGQRNEKLFF. This chain uses TRBV28 with TRBJ1-4, with D possibly TRBD1 on 6 matching bases. This CDR3 has 15 amino acids. Germline CDR1 MDHEN, CDR2 SYDVKM. Trimming stripped 6 bases from V and 4 bases from J, with 15 bases between.

V is TRBV12-3 or TRBV12-4 and J is TRBJ1-2; the D is unclear. The CDR3 length is 15 residues. V gave up 2 bases and J gave up 1 base, with 11 bases separating them. The CDR3 DNA is TGTGCCAGCAGTTTACGTATCCAGATTAACTATGGCTACACCTTC. It specifies CASSLRIQINYGYTF.

The CDR3 coding sequence is TGTGCCAGCAGCTGGGGCACGGCCTCTGGAAACACCATATATTTT. This encodes CASSWGTASGNTIYF. The rearrangement links TRBV11-2 to TRBJ1-3, with a tentative D call TRBD1 (5 bases). The CDR3 consists of 15 residues. CDR1 is SGHAT and CDR2 is FQNNGV in the germline V gene. Trimming took off 4 bases at V and 0 bases at J, with 10 bases between the two ends.

The sample holds a few counts of this clonotype. The rearrangement joins TRBV5-1 to TRBJ1-1; a weak D match, TRBD1 (6 bases). V was trimmed by 2 bases and J by 1 base, leaving 18 bases between them. This CDR3 has 17 amino acids. Germline CDR1 and CDR2: SGHRS and YFSETQ. The CDR3 nucleotides are TGCGCCAGCAGCTTCGCACAGGGTCGGAGGGGGAACACTGAAGCTTTCTTT. Translation: CASSFAQGRRGNTEAFF.

The chain couples TRBV29-1 to TRBJ1-6; 9 nucleotides match TRBD1. Germline-derived CDR1 and CDR2 are SQVTM and ANQGSEA. The CDR3 runs to 14 residues. In DNA form, the CDR3 reads TGCAGGGCCCGGACAGGGGATAAAAATTCACCCCTCCACTTT. This codes for CRARTGDKNSPLHF.

J is TRBJ1-5 and V is TRBV7-9; no clear D. Germline V gene lookup returns CDR1 SEHNR and CDR2 FQNEAQ (reference sequence). V lost 5 bases to trimming and J lost 6 bases, with 11 bases between them. The CDR3 runs 13 residues. For the CDR3, the DNA is TGTGCCAGCAGCGAGTCGACGAGTCAGCCCCAGCATTTT. The encoded protein is CASSESTSQPQHF.

In its sample, this clonotype was seen a few times. The V gene is TRBV6-2 or TRBV6-3, the J gene TRBJ1-3; D unresolved. With 0 bases removed from V and 9 bases from J, the gap between germline ends came to 3 bases. This CDR3 contains 11 residues. Germline CDR1 and CDR2: MNHEY and SVGEGT. CDR3: CASSYSRTIYF. CDR3 sequence (DNA): TGTGCCAGCAGTTACTCCCGCACCATATATTTT.

Note on this clonotype: The junction does not match germline at one end; this may be a read error. V and J are TRBV9 and TRBJ1-4; unclear D gene. This CDR3 is built from 16 residues. Germline CDR1 and CDR2: SGDLS and YYNGEE. The CDR3 reads CASSVAITAGDDKLFF. The CDR3 DNA follows: TGTGCCAGCAGCGTAGCGATCACCGCAGGTGATGATAAACTGTTTTTT.

This clonotype was detected only a few times. The chain links TRBV24-1 to TRBJ1-1; maybe TRBD1 (5 bases). Trimming left V 3 bases short and J 1 base short, with 8 bases between. Germline V gene data show CDR1 as KGHDR and CDR2 as SFDVKD. CDR3 length: 14 amino acids. CDR3 loop: CATSDGRENTEAFF. CDR3 coding DNA: TGTGCCACCAGTGATGGCAGGGAGAACACTGAAGCTTTCTTT.

V usage is TRBV28 and J usage is TRBJ2-1, with 8 bases matching TRBD2. The germline gives CDR1 MDHEN, CDR2 SYDVKM. Unmatched junction bases numbered 21, after V lost 6 bases and J lost 8 bases. The CDR3 has 18 residues. Written as DNA, the CDR3 is TGTGCCAGCAGCCCCCTTCTCGCTATGAGCGGGAGATATCATGAGCAGTTCTTC. Its protein product is CASSPLLAMSGRYHEQFF.